This TCR beta chain stems from a study of blood T cell repertoires in COVID-19. Turning to the study itself: Collection of acute and convalescent COVID-19 samples took place in the United States, Italy and Spain. PBMCs, B-cell-depleted T cells, or T cells were the source of the cDNA or gDNA that made up the material.

Only in-frame clones appear in the TCRdb table, and some are missing; sequencing was by immunoSEQ multiplex PCR. Of under 150,000 clones listed, around 81% are singletons. Germline values: CDR1 LGHNA, CDR2 YNFKEQ. V lost 4 bases to trimming and J lost 9 bases; unmatched junction nucleotides: 12. This CDR3 spans 16 amino acids. Input material: peripheral blood. This chain joins TRBV4-2 and TRBJ2-1; 10 nucleotides align to TRBD2. This TCR derives from a man aged 55-75 years with active or convalescent COVID-19. CDR3 sequence reads: CASSPGSLAGWGEQFF. CDR3 in DNA: TGTGCCAGCAGCCCGGGGTCACTAGCGGGATGGGGTGAGCAGTTCTTC.